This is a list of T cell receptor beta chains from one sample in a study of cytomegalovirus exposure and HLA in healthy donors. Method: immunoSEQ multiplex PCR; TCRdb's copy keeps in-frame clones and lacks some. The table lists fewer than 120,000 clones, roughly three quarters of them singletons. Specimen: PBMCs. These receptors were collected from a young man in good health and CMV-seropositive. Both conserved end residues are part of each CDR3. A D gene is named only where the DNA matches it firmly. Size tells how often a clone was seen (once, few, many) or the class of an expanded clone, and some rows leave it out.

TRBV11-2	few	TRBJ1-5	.	CASSQQGDQPQHF	TGTGCCAGCAGCCAACAAGGAGATCAGCCCCAGCATTTT
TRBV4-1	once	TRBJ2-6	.	CASSAGTGHLSSGANVLTF	TGCGCCAGCAGCGCTGGAACGGGACACCTCAGCTCTGGGGCCAACGTCCTGACTTTC
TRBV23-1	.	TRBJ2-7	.	CASSRFPGGLDRERDEQYF	TGCGCCAGCAGTCGGTTCCCGGGAGGATTGGACAGGGAACGGGACGAGCAGTACTTC
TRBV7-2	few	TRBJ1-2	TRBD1	CATQGQGNYGYTF	TGTGCCACCCAAGGACAGGGTAACTATGGCTACACCTTC
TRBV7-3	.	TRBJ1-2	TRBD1	CASSPDRGGGYTF	TGTGCCAGCAGCCCCGACAGGGGAGGTGGCTACACCTTC
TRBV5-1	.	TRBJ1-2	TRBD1	CASSLGQGEHYTF	TGCGCCAGCAGCTTGGGACAGGGGGAACACTACACCTTC
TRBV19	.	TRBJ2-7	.	CASSISSSGGYEQYF	TGTGCCAGTAGTATATCAAGTAGTGGCGGCTACGAGCAGTACTTC
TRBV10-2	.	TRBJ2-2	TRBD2	CASTMTSGGLNTGELFF	TGCGCCAGCACTATGACTAGCGGGGGCCTAAACACCGGGGAGCTGTTTTTT
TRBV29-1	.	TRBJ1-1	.	CSATGANTEAFF	TGCAGCGCGACAGGAGCAAACACTGAAGCTTTCTTT
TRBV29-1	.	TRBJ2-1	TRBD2	CSGLAGINEQFF	TGCAGCGGACTAGCGGGGATCAATGAGCAGTTCTTC
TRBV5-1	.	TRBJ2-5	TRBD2	CASSTPSGGTPETQYF	TGCGCCAGCAGCACCCCTAGCGGGGGAACACCAGAGACCCAGTACTTC
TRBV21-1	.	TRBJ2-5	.	CASSKEGVGQETQYF	TGTGCCAGCAGCAAAGAGGGGGTGGGTCAAGAGACCCAGTACTTC
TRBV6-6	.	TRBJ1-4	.	CASSFMVGQSRKLFF	TGTGCCAGCAGTTTCATGGTCGGACAGAGTCGAAAACTGTTTTTT
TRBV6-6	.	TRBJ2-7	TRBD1	CASRGPGQGYEQYF	TGTGCCAGCAGGGGGCCGGGACAGGGCTACGAGCAGTACTTC
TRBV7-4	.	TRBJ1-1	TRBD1	CASSPPPGGTEAFF	TGTGCCAGCAGCCCGCCCCCAGGGGGCACTGAAGCTTTCTTT
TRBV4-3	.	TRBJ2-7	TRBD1	CASSQAGTGYEQYF	TGCGCCAGCAGCCAAGCAGGGACAGGCTACGAGCAGTACTTC
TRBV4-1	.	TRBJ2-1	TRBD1	CASSQRGQDNEQFF	TGCGCCAGCAGCCAACGGGGACAGGACAATGAGCAGTTCTTC
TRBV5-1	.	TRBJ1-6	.	CASSLDGGSSYNSPLHF	TGCGCCAGCAGCTTGGACGGGGGAAGCTCCTATAATTCACCCCTCCACTTT
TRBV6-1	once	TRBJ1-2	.	CASNKPGPGEGYTF	TGTGCCAGCAATAAACCGGGCCCCGGGGAGGGCTACACCTTC
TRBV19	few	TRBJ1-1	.	CASSIQRTANTEAFF	TGTGCCAGTAGTATACAAAGGACAGCGAACACTGAAGCTTTCTTT
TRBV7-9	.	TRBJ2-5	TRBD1	CASSPGTDGETQYF	TGTGCCAGCAGCCCAGGGACAGATGGAGAGACCCAGTACTTC
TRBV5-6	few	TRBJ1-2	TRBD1	CASKSSGGEANYGYTF	TGTGCCAGCAAATCCTCAGGGGGTGAAGCTAACTATGGCTACACCTTC
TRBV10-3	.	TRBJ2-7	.	CATEADGAYEQYF	TGTGCCACCGAAGCGGACGGAGCCTACGAGCAGTACTTC
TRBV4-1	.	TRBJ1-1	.	CASSLGHGQTNTEAFF	TGCGCCAGCAGCCTAGGCCACGGACAGACGAACACTGAAGCTTTCTTT
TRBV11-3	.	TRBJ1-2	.	CASSLVGAPFSHYGYTF	TGTGCCAGCAGCTTAGTGGGGGCTCCGTTTTCGCACTATGGCTACACCTTC
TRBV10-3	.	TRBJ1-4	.	CAISAGSQGKLFF	TGTGCCATCAGCGCAGGGTCGCAGGGAAAACTGTTTTTT
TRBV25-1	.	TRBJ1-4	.	CASAPRSTNEKLFF	TGTGCCAGTGCCCCACGGAGCACTAATGAAAAACTGTTTTTT
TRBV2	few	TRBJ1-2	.	CASSPGLDNYGYTF	TGTGCCAGCAGTCCGGGACTGGATAACTATGGCTACACCTTC
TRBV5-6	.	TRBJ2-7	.	CASSLVSGVDEQYF	TGTGCCAGCAGCTTGGTCTCAGGGGTCGACGAGCAGTACTTC
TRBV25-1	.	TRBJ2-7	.	CASSKRTPYEQYF	TGTGCCAGCAGTAAAAGAACACCCTACGAGCAGTACTTC
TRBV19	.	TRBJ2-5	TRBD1	CASSFRTGRETQYF	TGTGCCAGTAGTTTCAGGACAGGGCGGGAGACCCAGTACTTC
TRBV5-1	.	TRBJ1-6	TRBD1	CASSNTGGARNSPLHF	TGCGCCAGCAGCAACACAGGGGGCGCAAGAAATTCACCCCTCCACTTT
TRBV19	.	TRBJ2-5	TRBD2	CASSPPGLAGYQETQYF	TGTGCCAGTAGCCCGCCGGGACTAGCGGGGTACCAAGAGACCCAGTACTTC
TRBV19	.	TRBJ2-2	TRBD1	CASRRGLQGADTGELFF	TGTGCCAGTAGAAGAGGATTACAGGGGGCGGACACCGGGGAGCTGTTTTTT
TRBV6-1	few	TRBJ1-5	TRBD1	CASSIGTDVGQPQHF	TGTGCCAGCAGTATAGGGACAGATGTTGGTCAGCCCCAGCATTTT
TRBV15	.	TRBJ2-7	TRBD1	CATSGQGSHEQYF	TGTGCCACCAGCGGACAGGGATCCCACGAGCAGTACTTC
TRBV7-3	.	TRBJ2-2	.	CASSLAGAANTGELFF	TGTGCCAGCAGCTTAGCAGGGGCCGCGAACACCGGGGAGCTGTTTTTT
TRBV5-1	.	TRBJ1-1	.	CASRLQRGEAFF	TGCGCCAGCAGACTTCAACGGGGTGAAGCTTTCTTT
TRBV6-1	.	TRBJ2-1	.	CASYKEGHFYNEQFF	TGTGCCAGTTACAAAGAGGGACACTTCTACAATGAGCAGTTCTTC
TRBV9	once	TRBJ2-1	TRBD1	CASSPGTVSYNEQFF	TGTGCCAGCAGCCCCGGGACAGTCAGCTACAATGAGCAGTTCTTC
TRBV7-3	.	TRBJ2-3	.	CASSRDPSGADTQYF	TGTGCCAGCAGCCGGGACCCCTCGGGGGCAGATACGCAGTATTTT
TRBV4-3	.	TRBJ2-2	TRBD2	CASSQGVAGGPNTGELFF	TGCGCCAGCAGCCAAGGGGTAGCGGGGGGACCGAACACCGGGGAGCTGTTTTTT
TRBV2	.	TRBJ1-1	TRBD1	CASSTRQGTEAFF	TGTGCCAGCAGTACCCGACAGGGGACTGAAGCTTTCTTT
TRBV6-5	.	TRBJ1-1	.	CASSPHGREAFF	TGTGCCAGCAGCCCCCATGGGAGGGAAGCTTTCTTT
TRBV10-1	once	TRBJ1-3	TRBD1	CASRLLGAGTGRGNTIYF	TGCGCCAGCAGACTTCTCGGAGCCGGGACAGGAAGGGGAAACACCATATATTTT
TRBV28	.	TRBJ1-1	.	CASITGNTEAFF	TGTGCCAGCATCACAGGGAACACTGAAGCTTTCTTT
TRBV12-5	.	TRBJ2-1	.	CASGLGDREQFF	TGTGCTAGTGGTTTGGGCGACAGAGAGCAGTTCTTC
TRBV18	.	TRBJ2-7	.	CASSPPVGGSYEQYF	TGTGCCAGCTCACCACCCGTAGGAGGCTCCTACGAGCAGTACTTC